The sequence of this TCR beta chain was determined in a study of monozygotic twins with inflammatory bowel disease (dated by TCRdb to the late 2010s). Regarding the complete study: The full study comprised 28 monozygotic twin pairs: nine German pairs (four IBD-concordant, five IBD-discordant) and 19 IBD-discordant Danish pairs. The search for disease-associated traits relied mainly on comparing IBD patients with their genetically identical healthy co-twins within discordant pairs. Each individual had, on average, about 151 000 unique TCRalpha sequences and 181 000 unique TCRbeta sequences available for analysis.

The CDR3 runs 16 amino acids, cysteine and phenylalanine included. The DNA sequence is not available. Taken from the germline V gene, the CDR1 and CDR2 loops are KGHDR and SFDVKD. On this clonotype: The target of this receptor is not known.

The library relied on 5' RACE. The input for every TCR library was 3,500 to 4,500 ng of total RNA. For each sample, cDNA was synthesized in eight separate reactions using SMARTScribe reverse transcriptase. During cDNA synthesis, template switching was used to introduce unique molecular identifiers that contained a 6-nucleotide sample barcode. Amplification of TCRalpha and TCRbeta cDNA involved two nested PCRs of roughly 17 and 9 cycles, and each PCR was followed by bead purification. Before amplification, the cDNA was treated with uracil DNA-glycosylase and purified using the QIAquick PCR purification kit. The second PCR was the step at which Illumina TruSeq-compatible adapters and sample-specific barcodes were added. Library quality and concentration were assessed using TapeStation and Qubit, and 5 to 6 ng of each library was pooled. Sequencing of pooled libraries was carried out on an Illumina HiSeq2500 single-index Rapid Run using 2 x 100 bp reads and custom sequencing primers. The paper's processing steps were these. MiGEC version 1.2.6 was used for UMI-based consensus assembly to correct PCR and sequencing errors. V(D)J alignment, clonotype assembly and CDR3 extraction were performed with MiXCR version 2.1.1. Normalisation of gene usage, clonotype sharing and MAIT/NKT TCR abundance was achieved by analysing the top 1000, 10 000 and 20 000 clonotypes per sample. Diversity was computed as the inverse Simpson index with the vegan R package after downsampling to 27 000 UMIs. Paired Mann-Whitney U tests on discordant twin pairs were used, with Benjamini-Hochberg multiple-testing correction. TCRdb reprocessed the reads and provides one entry for every CDR3 protein sequence; no DNA is given. TCRdb, rather than the study authors, made the V and J calls. The sample's clone listing holds approximately 400,000 distinct CDR3 sequences. The ten largest clones capture about 2.6% of the sample.

From each donor, a roughly 2.6 ml peripheral blood sample was collected into PAXgene tubes and stored at -80 degrees C. Without T cell sorting, total RNA was isolated from whole blood using the PAXgene blood miRNA kit on an automated QIAcube. Peripheral blood from monozygotic twin pairs who were concordant or discordant for inflammatory bowel disease underwent deep TCRalpha and TCRbeta repertoire profiling using unique molecular barcoding. Smoking habits were recorded for all twin pairs, and individuals were classified as current, former or never smokers. Beyond this particular receptor, the publication reports: The results gave no support for a single strong signal or clonotype linked to IBD. Different T cell subtypes could not be distinguished in the analysis. Because patients were on differing immunosuppressive treatments, the repertoires may have picked up extra background noise and inter-individual variability. TCRbeta repertoire diversity, by inverse Simpson index, was decreased in IBD patients compared with their healthy co-twins. Concordant and discordant twins showed no difference in repertoire similarity, possibly because of limited statistical power. IBD patients shared fewer clonotypes with other individuals than healthy twins did, most markedly in patients showing signs of disease activity.

This sequence originates from a human donor with ulcerative colitis or Crohn's disease, or a healthy co-twin of an affected twin (not recorded which). The sample taken for sequencing was blood. The sequence joins TRBV24-1 to TRBJ2-1; with no DNA, the TCRdb D assignment of TRBD1 cannot be verified. For the CDR3, the sequence is CATSASTGEAYNEQFF.